The 22 T cell receptor beta chains below all came from one sample that was sequenced in a study of blood T cells in healthy people across ages. The authors ran a second PCR of about 6 to 12 cycles using a sample-barcoded 5' primer and a J-beta primer mix. TCRdb fed the 5' RACE reads into MiXCR, producing one record per CDR3 protein. The sample consists of fewer than 2 million distinct CDR3 sequences, about 39% of them appearing once. The sequenced sample consisted of blood. Receptor source: a human donor in good health.

V is TRBV9 and J is TRBJ2-7, with 9 nucleotides matching TRBD1. V dropped 3 bases and J dropped 3; count of bases not matched to a gene: 4. The CDR3 has 14 residues. CDR1 SGDLS and CDR2 YYNGEE come from the germline V gene. For the CDR3, the DNA is TGTGCCAGCAGCGAGGGACAGGGTATCTACGAGCAGTACTTC. Its translation is CASSEGQGIYEQYF.

The chain employs TRBV20-1 and TRBJ2-4, with no clear D. This CDR3 has 14 residues. Trimming removed 3 bases at V and 0 bases at J, with 9 bases between. The germline V gene encodes CDR1 DFQATT and CDR2 SNEGSKA (reference sequence). DNA for the CDR3: TGCAGTGCTAGTCTCGACCGAGCCAAAAACATTCAGTACTTC. It encodes CSASLDRAKNIQYF.

The chain links TRBV5-1 to TRBJ1-2, with D possibly being TRBD1 (5 bases). The V end was cut by 3 bases, the J end by 5 bases, with 17 bases between. Germline V gives CDR1 SGHRS, CDR2 YFSETQ. The CDR3 extends over 15 amino acids. The CDR3 sequence: CASSSGQGIRYGYTF. The CDR3, as DNA: TGCGCCAGCAGCTCCGGGCAGGGTATTAGGTATGGCTACACCTTC.

This rearrangement joins TRBV29-1 to TRBJ2-7; D is possibly TRBD2 (5 bases). V lost 3 bases to trimming and J lost 0 bases, with 12 bases between them. CDR1 SQVTM and CDR2 ANQGSEA come from the germline V gene. This CDR3 has 14 residues. CDR3 coding DNA: TGCAGCGTTGAGGGGATCGGGATCTCCTACGAGCAGTACTTC. This translates into CSVEGIGISYEQYF.

The table lists this clonotype with a few counts. The J gene is TRBJ2-2, the V gene TRBV5-5; no clear D gene. The CDR3 runs 16 residues. V was shortened by 1 base and J by 3 bases, with 13 bases between the two germline ends. Germline loops: CDR1 SGHKS, CDR2 YYEKEE (reference sequence). CDR3 in DNA: TGTGCCAGCAGCTTGATACTCCTAAAGGACACCGGGGAGCTGTTTTTT. It is translated as CASSLILLKDTGELFF.

This clonotype has more than one count but fewer than ten. The gene calls are TRBV12-3 or TRBV12-4 and TRBJ1-1, with a possible D match to TRBD1 (6 bases). The CDR3 totals 14 residues. V was cut by 7 bases and J by 6 bases, with 18 bases left in between. The CDR3 is CASTPTRGSAEAFF. DNA for the CDR3: TGTGCCAGCACACCGACCAGGGGATCCGCTGAAGCTTTCTTT.

The chain has TRBV6-5 and TRBJ1-1; no definite D call. The germline V gene has CDR1 MNHEY and CDR2 SVGAGI. This CDR3 contains 15 residues. Trimming took 5 bases from V and 1 from J, leaving 14 bases between them. CDR3 region: CASSPTRRRNTEAFF. CDR3 DNA sequence: TGTGCCAGCAGTCCAACGAGAAGGAGGAACACTGAAGCTTTCTTT.

This rearrangement joins TRBV9 to TRBJ2-3, with D maybe TRBD2 (5 bases). This CDR3 is built from 17 residues. Trimming removed 4 bases at V and 4 bases at J, with 22 bases between. The germline V gene has CDR1 SGDLS and CDR2 YYNGEE. For the CDR3, the DNA is TGTGCCAGCAGCAACCACGGGGTCCCCGAGCCGGCAGATACGCAGTATTTT. As protein: CASSNHGVPEPADTQYF.

This clonotype came up a few times. J is TRBJ1-1 and V is TRBV12-3 or TRBV12-4, with no clear D. The CDR3 contains 12 residues. Trimming took off 2 bases at V and 5 bases at J, with 6 bases between the two ends. CDR3 amino acids: CASSLQWTEAFF. For the CDR3, the DNA is TGTGCCAGCAGTTTACAGTGGACTGAAGCTTTCTTT.

This clonotype was seen once. The chain combines TRBV6-1 with TRBJ2-1; no reliable D call. CDR1 is MNHNS and CDR2 is SASEGT in the germline V gene. V gave up 5 bases and J gave up 5 bases, with 13 bases separating them. The CDR3 extends over 14 amino acids. The CDR3 DNA is TGTGCCAGCAGTTCCTTATGGATGGACAATGAGCAGTTCTTC. This sequence encodes CASSSLWMDNEQFF.

The J gene is TRBJ1-2, the V gene TRBV3-1; D remains ambiguous. V was clipped by 5 bases and J by 2 bases, with 6 bases between them. The CDR3 totals 12 residues. Germline V gene data show CDR1 as LGHDT and CDR2 as YNNKEL (reference sequence). CDR3 DNA sequence: TGTGCCAGCAGCACTAAAAACTATGGCTACACCTTC. As protein: CASSTKNYGYTF. The whole variable domain, filled in from reference TRBV3-1 and TRBJ1-2, reads DTAVSQTPKYLVTQMGNDKSIKCEQNLGHDTMYWYKQDSKKFLKIMFSYNNKELIINETVPNRFSPKSPDKAHLNLHINSLELGDSAVYFCASSTKNYGYTFGSGTRLTVV.

J is TRBJ1-2 and V is TRBV20-1; TRBD1 might be the D (5 bases). The CDR3 consists of 13 residues. Trimming cost V 3 bases and J 2 bases, with 10 bases left between them. Per the germline V gene, CDR1 is DFQATT and CDR2 is SNEGSKA (reference sequence). The CDR3 sequence is CSASAGPNYGYTF. The CDR3 DNA is TGCAGTGCTAGTGCAGGGCCGAACTATGGCTACACCTTC.

CDR3 region: CSATLQGGNYGYTF. The DNA for the CDR3 is TGCAGTGCCACTCTGCAGGGGGGAAACTATGGCTACACCTTC. The rearrangement joins TRBV20-1 to TRBJ1-2, with 7 nucleotides matching TRBD1. The CDR3 has 14 residues. V lost 6 bases and J lost 2; bases outside the gene matches: 9. Germline V gives CDR1 DFQATT, CDR2 SNEGSKA (reference sequence).

In this sample, this clonotype turned up a few times. The chain has TRBV20-1 and TRBJ2-3, with D tentatively TRBD1 (5 bases). Germline loops: CDR1 DFQATT, CDR2 SNEGSKA (reference sequence). This CDR3 region has 15 residues. CDR3 nucleotide sequence: TGCAGGCTAAACCCTGACAGACCTTACACAGATACGCAGTATTTT. The encoded protein is CRLNPDRPYTDTQYF.

The V and J genes are TRBV5-1 and TRBJ2-1; 16 bases fit TRBD2. The CDR3 length is 18 residues. The V gene end was trimmed by 3 bases and the J gene end by 5 bases; junction bases not matched to a gene: 8. CDR1 is SGHRS and CDR2 is YFSETQ in the germline V gene. CDR3 sequence (DNA): TGCGCCAGCAGCTCCGGGACTAGCGGGGGGGCCGGGGACAATGAGCAGTTCTTC. It codes for CASSSGTSGGAGDNEQFF.

The chain combines TRBV7-3 with TRBJ2-7, with TRBD1 matching over 8 bases. The better agreement between TRBJ2-5 and the DNA end casts doubt on the J call. Per the germline V gene, CDR1 is SGHTA and CDR2 is FQGTGA. The CDR3 length is 15 residues. CDR3 protein: CASSLWAGGTETQYF. CDR3 nucleotide sequence: TGTGCCAGCAGCTTATGGGCAGGGGGCACGGAGACCCAGTACTTC.

A remark on this clonotype: At one end the junction does not follow the germline gene, possibly because of a read error. This chain connects TRBV11-3 to TRBJ2-5; TRBD1 or TRBD2 may be the D gene (5 bases each). The CDR3 runs to 14 residues. The germline V gene has CDR1 SGHNT and CDR2 YENEEA. CDR3 loop: CASSLEGVGGTQDF. CDR3 bases: TGTGCCAGCAGCTTAGAGGGCGTCGGTGGGACCCAGGACTTC.

This clonotype appeared a few times. The CDR3 DNA reads TGTGCCAGCAGTTTTTTGACGCGGCCGGGGCGGTACAATGAGCAGTTCTTC. It translates to CASSFLTRPGRYNEQFF. This chain connects TRBV12-3 or TRBV12-4 to TRBJ2-1; the D gene could be TRBD1 or TRBD2 (5 bases each). The CDR3 extends over 17 amino acids. Deletions cut 3 bases from V and 4 bases from J, with 19 bases between.

This chain connects TRBV13 to TRBJ2-5; unclear D gene. There are 13 residues in the CDR3. CDR1 and CDR2 from the germline V gene are PRHDT and FYEKMQ (reference sequence). V dropped 9 bases and J dropped 5 bases, with 16 bases sitting between them. As DNA, the CDR3 is TGTGCCAGTCTCGGCCCCTCCCGGGAGACCCAGTACTTC. Translating it yields CASLGPSRETQYF.

The V and J genes are TRBV7-2 and TRBJ1-2, with D tentatively TRBD1 (6 bases). V gave up 2 bases and J gave up 3 bases, with 16 bases separating them. From germline, CDR1 is SGHTA and CDR2 FQGNSA. The CDR3 covers 16 residues. In DNA, the CDR3 is TGTGCCAGCAGCTTAAGGGGGGGGGCGCAGGACTATGGCTACACCTTC. Protein sequence: CASSLRGGAQDYGYTF.

The chain carries TRBV29-1 and TRBJ2-6, with 7 nucleotides matching TRBD1. The CDR3 is 16 amino acids. The germline gives CDR1 SQVTM, CDR2 ANQGSEA. J gave up 0 bases and V 4 bases, and 6 bases lay outside the gene matches. CDR3 protein: CSVVGTDFSGANVLTF. The CDR3 bases are TGCAGCGTTGTAGGGACAGATTTCTCTGGGGCCAACGTCCTGACTTTC.

Only a few counts were recorded for this clonotype. It may be a read error: a sequence one base away is much more abundant. The chain joins TRBV7-2 to TRBJ2-1; D gene uncertain. The CDR3 covers 13 residues. The V and J ends lost 1 base and 12 bases respectively, with 13 bases between them. CDR1 and CDR2 (germline): SGHTA, FQGNSA. CDR3 region: CASSLERLTPQFF. The CDR3 region has the DNA TGTGCCAGCAGCTTAGAACGGCTAACCCCGCAGTTCTTC.